This T cell receptor (beta chain) was identified during a study of early T cells in non-severe SARS-CoV-2 infection. The CDR3 is made up of 15 amino acids. V shed 6 bases and J shed 2 bases, with 14 bases lying between them. TCRdb redid the calling of the 5' RACE reads with MiXCR, one entry per CDR3 protein. The table includes 70,000 or so distinct CDR3 sequences, 12% to 15% detected once. This clonotype was picked up a small number of times. Input material: whole blood. This receptor was obtained from an adult who was a healthcare worker with PCR-confirmed SARS-CoV-2 infection or an uninfected control (not recorded which). This chain uses TRBV12-3 or TRBV12-4 with TRBJ1-5; TRBD1 is a possible D gene (5 bases). The CDR3 is CASRARQGGNQPQHF. CDR3 coding DNA: TGTGCCAGCAGGGCGCGCCAGGGCGGCAATCAGCCCCAGCATTTT.